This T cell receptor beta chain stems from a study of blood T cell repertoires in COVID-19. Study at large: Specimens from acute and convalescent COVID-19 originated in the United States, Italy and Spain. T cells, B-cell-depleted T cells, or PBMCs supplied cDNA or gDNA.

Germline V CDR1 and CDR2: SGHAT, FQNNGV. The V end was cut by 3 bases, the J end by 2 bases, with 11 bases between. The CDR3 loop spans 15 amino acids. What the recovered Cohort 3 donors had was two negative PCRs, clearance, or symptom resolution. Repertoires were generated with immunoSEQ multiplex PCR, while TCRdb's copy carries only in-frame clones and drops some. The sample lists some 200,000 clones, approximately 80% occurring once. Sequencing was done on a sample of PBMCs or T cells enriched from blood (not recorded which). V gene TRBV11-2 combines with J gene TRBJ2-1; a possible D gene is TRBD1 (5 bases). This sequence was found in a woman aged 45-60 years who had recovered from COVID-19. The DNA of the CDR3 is TGTGCCAGCAGCTTTGGCCAGGGCCCCTACAATGAGCAGTTCTTC. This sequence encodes CASSFGQGPYNEQFF.